This section outlines one T cell receptor beta chain sequence together with its context. This clone's antigen is unknown. The record has no base qualities; no much larger clone is one base away. The library was made by the immunoSEQ multiplex PCR assay. TCRdb retrieved this table from immuneACCESS and kept in-frame rearrangements only. Not all clones are present; in checked studies, unresolved V genes account for under half, and no reason is known for the remainder. This sample holds around 110,000 clones; roughly 90% were observed only once. The leading ten clones occupy approximately 3.5% of the sample. V is shortened by 5 bases, J by 2 bases, and the region joining them spans 12 bases. The germline V gene encodes CDR1 SSHAT and CDR2 FNYEAQ (reference sequence). The CDR3, cysteine through phenylalanine, is 15 amino acids long. The only DNA kept is the CDR3, 45 bases in frame from the first base. The data are from a study of CD4+ T cells in melanoma (dated by TCRdb to between 2021 and 2022). Looking at the study overall: Neoantigen-specific CD4+ T cells in human melanoma were what the study investigated.

The donors were melanoma patients. General study outcomes and caveats: Neoantigen-specific CD4+ T cells in melanoma were reported to show diverse differentiation states. The report described a correlation between neoantigen-specific CD4+ T cells and the function of CD8+ T cells, macrophages and B cells.

This TCR was recovered from a human donor with melanoma. The specimen sequenced was peripheral blood. Recombination connected TRBV7-7 to TRBJ2-2, with a weak D call of TRBD2 (5 bases match). For the CDR3, the sequence is CASSNPGRNTGELFF. The base sequence is TGTGCCAGCAGCAATCCGGGAAGAAACACCGGGGAGCTGTTTTTT.